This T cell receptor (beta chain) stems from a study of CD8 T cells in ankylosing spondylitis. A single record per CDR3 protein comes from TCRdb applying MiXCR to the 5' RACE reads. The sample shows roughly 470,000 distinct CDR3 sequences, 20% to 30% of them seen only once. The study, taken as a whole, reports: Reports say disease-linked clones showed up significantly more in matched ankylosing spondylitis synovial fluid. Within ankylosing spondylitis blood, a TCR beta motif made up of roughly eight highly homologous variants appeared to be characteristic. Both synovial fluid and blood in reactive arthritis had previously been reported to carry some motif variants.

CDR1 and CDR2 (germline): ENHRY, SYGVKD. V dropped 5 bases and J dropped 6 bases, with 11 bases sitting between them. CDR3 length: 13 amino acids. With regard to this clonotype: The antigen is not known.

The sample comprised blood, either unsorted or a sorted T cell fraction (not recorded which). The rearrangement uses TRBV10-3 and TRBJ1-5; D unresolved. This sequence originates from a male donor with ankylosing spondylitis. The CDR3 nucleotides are TGTGCCATCAGTCTCGAGCGGGGTCAGCCCCAGCATTTT. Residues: CAISLERGQPQHF.